A single sample is the source of the 4 T cell receptor beta chains below, sequenced in a study of identical twins. TCRdb re-analysed the 5' RACE reads in MiXCR, keeping a single row per CDR3 protein. Counted here are about 240,000 distinct CDR3 sequences, 6% to 8.5% occurring once; the ten biggest clones make up around 5%. These same data were also listed under a study on yellow fever vaccine responses in identical twins.

The sequencing sample was made of CD8+ T cells sorted from blood. The receptor set was obtained from a woman aged 18-35 years in good health.

In this sample, this clonotype turned up a few times. The chain links TRBV2 to TRBJ2-3, with TRBD2 matching 10 bases. This CDR3 has 17 residues. V dropped 11 bases and J dropped 1; count of bases not matched to a gene: 15. Germline loops: CDR1 SNHLY, CDR2 FYNNEI. The CDR3 DNA is TGTGCCTTAGGACAAGCGGGAGGGCCCATGGGCACAGATACGCAGTATTTT. It encodes CALGQAGGPMGTDTQYF.

In this sample, this clonotype turned up many times. This chain links TRBV12-3 or TRBV12-4 with TRBJ2-1, with 10 nucleotides matching TRBD2. V lost 7 bases to trimming and J lost 8 bases; unmatched junction nucleotides: 11. The CDR3 covers 15 residues. CDR3 in amino acids: CASTLGGLARDEQFF. The CDR3 nucleotides read TGTGCCAGCACCCTAGGGGGACTAGCGCGAGATGAGCAGTTCTTC.

This CDR3 reads CASWGDENIQYF. Written as DNA, the CDR3 is TGTGCCAGCTGGGGGGACGAAAACATTCAGTACTTC. The V gene is TRBV12-3 or TRBV12-4, the J gene TRBJ2-4; a weak D match, TRBD2 (6 bases). V shed 8 bases and J shed 5 bases, with 10 bases lying between them. The CDR3 loop spans 12 amino acids.

This clonotype was observed at least ten times. The chain is built from TRBV3-1 and TRBJ1-1; the D gene is possibly TRBD1 (6 bases). Germline values: CDR1 LGHDT, CDR2 YNNKEL (reference sequence). This CDR3 comprises 17 residues. Trimming left V 0 bases short and J 2 bases short, with 16 bases between. CDR3 region: CASSQDYLSDSNTEAFF. The CDR3 bases are TGTGCCAGCAGCCAAGATTATCTCTCGGACAGCAACACTGAAGCTTTCTTT.